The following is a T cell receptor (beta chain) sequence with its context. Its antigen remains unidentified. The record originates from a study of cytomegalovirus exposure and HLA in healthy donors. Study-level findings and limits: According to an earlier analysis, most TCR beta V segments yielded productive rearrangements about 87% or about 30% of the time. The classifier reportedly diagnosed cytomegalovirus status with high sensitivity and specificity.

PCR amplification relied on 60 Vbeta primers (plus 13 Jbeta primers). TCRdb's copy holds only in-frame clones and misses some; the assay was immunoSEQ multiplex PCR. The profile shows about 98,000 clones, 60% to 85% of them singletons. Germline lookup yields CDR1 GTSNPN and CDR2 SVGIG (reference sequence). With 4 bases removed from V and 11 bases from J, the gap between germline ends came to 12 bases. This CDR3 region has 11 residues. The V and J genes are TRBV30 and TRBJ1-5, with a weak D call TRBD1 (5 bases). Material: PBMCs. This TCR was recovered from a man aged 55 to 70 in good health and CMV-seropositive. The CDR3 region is CAWTTGMAQHF. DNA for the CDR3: TGTGCCTGGACCACAGGAATGGCCCAGCATTTT.